This T cell receptor (beta chain) stems from a study of blood T cells in healthy people across ages. Overall study: There was about one barcoded beta molecule captured by template switching per two T cells.

This clonotype showed up just once. A J-beta primer mix and a sample-barcoded 5' primer were used in a second PCR of roughly 6 to 11 cycles. One entry per CDR3 protein, called by TCRdb with MiXCR from the 5' RACE reads. The profile shows some 880,000 distinct CDR3 sequences, about 34% of them singletons. V lost 0 bases and J 7 bases, leaving 25 bases between the germline ends. The germline V gene has CDR1 DFQATT and CDR2 SNEGSKA (reference sequence). The CDR3 is 17 amino acids. Each donor was a healthy Caucasian individual from Russia, aged 6 to 90. This TCR was recovered from a man aged 18 to 29 in good health. This sequence joins TRBV20-1 and TRBJ2-7; D is possibly TRBD2 (6 bases). Sequenced: blood. CDR3 residues: CSARDIFGTATYNEQYF. The CDR3 coding sequence is TGCAGTGCTAGAGATATTTTTGGGACTGCGACCTACAATGAGCAGTACTTC.